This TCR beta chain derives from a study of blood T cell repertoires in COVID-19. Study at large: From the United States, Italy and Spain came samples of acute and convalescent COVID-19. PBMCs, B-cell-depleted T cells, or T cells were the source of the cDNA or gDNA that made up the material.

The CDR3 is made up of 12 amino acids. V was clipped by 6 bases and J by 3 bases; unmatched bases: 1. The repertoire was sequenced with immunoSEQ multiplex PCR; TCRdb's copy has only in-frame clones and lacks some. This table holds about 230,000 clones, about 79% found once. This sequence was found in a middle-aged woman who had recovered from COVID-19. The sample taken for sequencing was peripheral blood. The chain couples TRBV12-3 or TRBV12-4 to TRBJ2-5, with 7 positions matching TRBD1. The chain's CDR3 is CASRGTEETQYF. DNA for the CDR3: TGTGCCAGCAGAGGGACAGAAGAGACCCAGTACTTC.